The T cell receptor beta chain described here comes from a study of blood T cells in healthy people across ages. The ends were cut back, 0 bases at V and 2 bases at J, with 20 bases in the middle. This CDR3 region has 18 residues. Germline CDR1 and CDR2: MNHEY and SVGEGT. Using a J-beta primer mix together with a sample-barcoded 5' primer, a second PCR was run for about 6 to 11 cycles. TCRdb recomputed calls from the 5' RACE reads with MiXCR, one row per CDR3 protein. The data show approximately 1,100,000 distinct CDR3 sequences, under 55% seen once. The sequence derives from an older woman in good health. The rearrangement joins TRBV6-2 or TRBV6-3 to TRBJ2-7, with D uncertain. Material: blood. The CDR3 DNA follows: TGTGCCAGCAGTTACTCGATTACGAGGTCCTACCCGCCCTACGAGCAGTACTTC. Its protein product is CASSYSITRSYPPYEQYF.